What follows are 9 T cell receptor beta chains derived from one specimen sequenced in a study of CD8+ T cells in alopecia areata. As the sequencing template, cDNA was produced by extracting RNA and reverse transcribing it. Some clones are missing from TCRdb's copy, which holds only in-frame ones; the method was immunoSEQ multiplex PCR. This sample yields 200,000 or so clones, of which 58% are seen a single time; 5.5% belongs to the top ten. Treatment of the sample: oral pan-JAK inhibitor, 5-10 mg twice daily. Source: CD4+ T cells sorted from blood, taken at week 24, from a patient treated with tofacitinib. Receptors were obtained from a human donor with alopecia areata.

This clone was recorded only once. V usage is TRBV11-2 and J usage is TRBJ2-5, with D perhaps given as TRBD1 or TRBD2 (5 bases each). The V end was cut by 5 bases, the J end by 4 bases, with 17 bases between. The CDR3 loop spans 15 amino acids. CDR1 and CDR2 (germline): SGHAT, FQNNGV. CDR3 nucleotide sequence: TGTGCCAGCAGCGCTAGTGGGGGATTGCTAGAGACCCAGTACTTC. It yields the protein CASSASGGLLETQYF.

The chain couples TRBV2 to TRBJ1-2, with a possible D match to TRBD1 (5 bases). The CDR3 is 14 residues long. CDR1 is SNHLY, CDR2 FYNNEI, per germline. V dropped 5 bases and J dropped 7 bases, with 17 bases sitting between them. The CDR3 DNA is TGTGCCAGCAGTAGGCCATGGGGGTACAGTGGCTACACCTTC. Translated: CASSRPWGYSGYTF. Using reference TRBV2 and TRBJ1-2 for the parts outside the CDR3, the full variable domain is EPEVTQTPSHQVTQMGQEVILRCVPISNHLYFYWYRQILGQKVEFLVSFYNNEISEKSEIFDDQFSVERPDGSNFTLKIRSTKLEDSAMYFCASSRPWGYSGYTFGSGTRLTVV.

This clone came up a few times. The V and J genes are TRBV14 and TRBJ1-2; D is unclear. Deletions cut 3 bases from V and 5 bases from J, with 7 bases between. This CDR3 is 12 amino acids long. Germline assignment: CDR1 SGHDN and CDR2 FVKESK. The CDR3 spells CASSQSYYGYTF. The DNA of the CDR3 is TGTGCCAGCAGCCAGAGTTATTATGGCTACACCTTC.

The chain couples TRBV5-4 to TRBJ2-3, with D possibly matching TRBD2 (7 bases). Trimming removed 4 bases from V and 4 bases from J, with 19 bases in between. From germline, CDR1 is SGHNT and CDR2 YYREEE (reference sequence). The CDR3 spans 16 residues. CDR3 amino acids: CASSPPGGGGSDTQYF. The CDR3 DNA is TGTGCCAGCAGCCCTCCCGGCGGGGGCGGGTCAGATACGCAGTATTTT. Full variable domain (remainder filled in from reference TRBV5-4 and TRBJ2-3): ETGVTQSPTHLIKTRGQQVTLRCSSQSGHNTVSWYQQALGQGPQFIFQYYREEENGRGNFPPRFSGLQFPNYSSELNVNALELDDSALYLCASSPPGGGGSDTQYFGPGTRLTVL.

V and J are TRBV15 and TRBJ1-5, with a weak D call TRBD1 (5 bases). Trimming pared 5 bases from V and 3 bases from J, leaving 20 bases between. CDR3 length equals 17 residues. Per the germline V gene, CDR1 is LNHNV and CDR2 is YYDKDF (reference sequence). CDR3 residues: CATSAGGDRQINQPQHF. CDR3 sequence (DNA): TGTGCCACCAGCGCCGGGGGAGACCGACAGATCAATCAGCCCCAGCATTTT.

The chain recombines TRBV5-4 with TRBJ2-3; TRBD1 matches at 12 bases. The CDR3 extends over 15 amino acids. V shed 7 bases and J 1 base; nucleotides not matched to a gene: 4. Looked up from germline, CDR1 is SGHNT and CDR2 is YYREEE (reference sequence). Here the CDR3 reads CASLGTGGGTDTQYF. DNA of the CDR3: TGTGCCAGCCTGGGGACAGGGGGCGGCACAGATACGCAGTATTTT.

The rearrangement uses TRBV9 and TRBJ1-1; D is unclear. This CDR3 is 13 amino acids long. V dropped 1 base and J dropped 1 base, with 5 bases sitting between them. Germline CDR1 SGDLS, CDR2 YYNGEE. CDR3 bases: TGTGCCAGCAGCGTATCCTCGAACACTGAAGCTTTCTTT. Translating gives CASSVSSNTEAFF. The full variable domain, rest sourced from reference TRBV9 and TRBJ1-1, is DSGVTQTPKHLITATGQRVTLRCSPRSGDLSVYWYQQSLDQGLQFLIQYYNGEERAKGNILERFSAQQFPDLHSELNLSSLELGDSALYFCASSVSSNTEAFFGQGTRLTVV.

This clone was seen more than once but under ten times. The rearrangement uses TRBV13 and TRBJ1-2; D is uncertain. Germline V CDR1 and CDR2: PRHDT, FYEKMQ (reference sequence). The CDR3 runs 14 residues. V lost 5 bases and J lost 4, with 14 bases in between. The CDR3 is CASSRGRFSYGYTF. The CDR3 DNA reads as TGTGCCAGCAGCAGAGGTCGTTTTAGCTATGGCTACACCTTC.

This chain connects TRBV7-2 to TRBJ2-4, with 10 bases lining up with TRBD2. Germline V CDR1 and CDR2: SGHTA, FQGNSA. V was pared by 7 bases and J by 3 bases, with 18 bases of the junction left unmatched. The CDR3 extends over 19 amino acids. CDR3 coding DNA: TGTGCCAGCACCTACTTAAGAGCTAGCGGGAGAATGGACAAAAACATTCAGTACTTC. Protein product: CASTYLRASGRMDKNIQYF.